This is a list of T cell receptor beta chains from one sample in a study of OX40 agonist ivuxolimab in advanced cancers. The protocol was immunoSEQ multiplex PCR, while the TCRdb copy is restricted to in-frame clones and leaves out a portion. In the table there are fewer than 140,000 clones, roughly nine tenths of which are singletons. The sample in question was CD4+ or CD8+ T cells sorted from blood, obtained in a trial of the OX40 agonist ivuxolimab. These receptors came from an adult with an advanced solid tumor such as melanoma, head and neck, liver or kidney cancer. CDR3s include the opening cysteine and the closing phenylalanine or tryptophan. Fields, in order: clone size, V gene, CDR3 protein. Clone size is stated in some rows and not others, as once, few, many or a class when expanded.

clone size: NA; V gene: TRBV9; CDR3 protein: CASSAGVALYGYTF
clone size: NA; V gene: TRBV28; CDR3 protein: CASSQGAGGSTDTQYF
clone size: few; V gene: TRBV28; CDR3 protein: CASSLWRGTPSNQPQHF
clone size: NA; V gene: TRBV13; CDR3 protein: CASSPRQALMNGYTF
clone size: NA; V gene: TRBV7-3; CDR3 protein: CASSLRDRGDTQYF
clone size: few; V gene: TRBV25-1; CDR3 protein: CASSATSGQETQYF
clone size: NA; V gene: TRBV29-1; CDR3 protein: CSVARSQETQYF
clone size: NA; V gene: TRBV6-5; CDR3 protein: CASLGQGNGYTF
clone size: NA; V gene: TRBV19; CDR3 protein: CASSPEGLAGGGIAYNEQFF
clone size: NA; V gene: TRBV28; CDR3 protein: CASSQGEKLFF
clone size: NA; V gene: TRBV5-6; CDR3 protein: CASSFEKGGAGNTEAFF